This TCR beta chain was obtained from a study of CD8 T cells in ankylosing spondylitis. General observations from the study: Matched synovial fluid from ankylosing spondylitis patients was reported to be enriched for disease-linked clones. A TCR beta motif made of 7 to 9 highly homologous variants seemed typical of ankylosing spondylitis blood.

Using its own MiXCR run on the 5' RACE reads, TCRdb lists one record per CDR3 protein. This table has around 130,000 distinct CDR3 sequences, approximately 17% appearing once. In the case of this clonotype: As yet, its antigen is unknown.

The sequence came from a male donor with ankylosing spondylitis. Specimen: blood, either unsorted or a sorted T cell fraction (not recorded which).

CDR3 bases: TGCAGTGCTAGAGATTACGGTCTCTACGAGCAGTACTTC. It yields the protein CSARDYGLYEQYF. The rearrangement uses TRBV20-1 and TRBJ2-7; no reliable D call. Germline V lookup: CDR1 DFQATT, CDR2 SNEGSKA (reference sequence). This CDR3 is built from 13 residues. The germline V and J ends were trimmed by 0 bases and 3 bases, with 9 bases remaining between them.